This TCR beta chain was captured in a study of cytomegalovirus exposure and HLA in healthy donors. Study-level findings and limits: Later analysis identified several of the most significant clusters that appeared linked to common viral pathogens.

CDR3 length: 18 amino acids. Germline trimming cut 0 bases from V and 6 bases from J; bases unmatched to any gene: 11. Germline V gene sequence: CDR1 LNHNV, CDR2 YYDKDF (reference sequence). Details on this clone: Its target is unknown.

PCR amplification relied on 60 Vbeta primers (plus 13 Jbeta primers). Profiled with immunoSEQ multiplex PCR; TCRdb holds only in-frame clones, not every one. Of 200,000 or so clones in the sample, approximately 70% were seen once. The chain joins TRBV15 to TRBJ1-5; 10 bases line up with TRBD1. The receptor was derived from a man aged 35 to 55 in good health and CMV-seropositive. Material for sequencing was PBMCs. DNA of the CDR3: TGTGCCACCAGCAGAGATCAACGGGACAGGGGTGCGAGTCAGCCCCAGCATTTT. Its translation is CATSRDQRDRGASQPQHF. Full variable domain (missing parts from reference TRBV15 and TRBJ1-5): DAMVIQNPRYQVTQFGKPVTLSCSQTLNHNVMYWYQQKSSQAPKLLFHYYDKDFNNEADTPDNFQSRRPNTSFCFLDIRSPGLGDTAMYLCATSRDQRDRGASQPQHFGDGTRLSIL.